These 19 T cell receptor beta chains originate from one sample sequenced in a study of cytomegalovirus exposure and HLA in healthy donors. Measured with immunoSEQ multiplex PCR; TCRdb has only the in-frame clones, and not every one. The sample holds roughly 120,000 clones, approximately 88% seen once. Material for sequencing was PBMCs. These receptors were obtained from a young man in good health and CMV-seronegative.

The rearrangement uses TRBV7-9 and TRBJ2-7; TRBD2 matches 12 bases. This CDR3 is 18 amino acids long. In germline, CDR1 is SEHNR, CDR2 FQNEAQ (reference sequence). J lost 5 bases, V lost 1 base, and 12 bases had no gene match. The CDR3 loop is CASSLVSVLAGGINEQYF. The CDR3, as DNA: TGTGCCAGCAGCTTAGTCTCGGTCCTAGCGGGAGGGATAAACGAGCAGTACTTC.

This clone occurred a few times. The rearrangement links TRBV7-2 to TRBJ1-5; TRBD1 matches 7 bases. Germline CDR1 SGHTA, CDR2 FQGNSA. V dropped 3 bases and J dropped 7; count of bases not matched to a gene: 18. This CDR3 region has 18 residues. CDR3 sequence: CASSFALTGDPSAQPQHF. The CDR3 nucleotides are TGTGCCAGCAGCTTCGCCCTAACAGGGGACCCATCGGCGCAGCCCCAGCATTTT.

The chain links TRBV4-2 to TRBJ2-7; D is unresolved. In germline, CDR1 is LGHNA, CDR2 YNFKEQ. The ends were cut back, 4 bases at V and 2 bases at J, with 9 bases in the middle. CDR3 length: 13 residues. The DNA for the CDR3 is TGTGCCAGCAGCCCGCCAGACACCTACGAGCAGTACTTC. Its protein product is CASSPPDTYEQYF.

V is TRBV6-6 and J is TRBJ2-1, with 11 bases identical to TRBD1. The germline gives CDR1 MNHNY, CDR2 SVGAGI (reference sequence). The junction had 5 bases not matched to a gene; V was cut back by 4 bases and J by 3 bases. This CDR3 spans 16 amino acids. The CDR3: CASSSTGTGGYNEQFF. The CDR3 coding sequence is TGTGCCAGCAGTTCGACCGGGACAGGGGGCTACAATGAGCAGTTCTTC.

This clone is a singleton in its sample. This rearrangement joins TRBV27 to TRBJ2-2; 16 bases line up with TRBD2. Germline lookup yields CDR1 MNHEY and CDR2 SMNVEV (reference sequence). With V trimmed by 4 bases and J by 5 bases, 10 bases remained unmatched. The CDR3 has 19 amino acids. In nucleotides, the CDR3 is TGTGCCAGCAGTTCCCAAGCGAGGGGACTAGCGGGGGGGACCGGGGAGCTGTTTTTT. It specifies CASSSQARGLAGGTGELFF.

J is TRBJ2-3 and V is TRBV7-2; TRBD1 is a possible D gene (6 bases). CDR1 SGHTA and CDR2 FQGNSA come from the germline V gene. The CDR3 is 13 residues long. V shed 4 bases and J shed 3 bases, with 8 bases lying between them. The CDR3, as DNA: TGTGCCAGCAGCTATACAGGGACAGATACGCAGTATTTT. Translating gives CASSYTGTDTQYF.

This clone appeared once. The V gene is TRBV18, the J gene TRBJ2-2; 16 nucleotides agree with TRBD2. This CDR3 region has 18 residues. Germline assignment: CDR1 KGHSH and CDR2 LQKENI. With 0 bases clipped from V and 4 bases from J, the junction kept 2 bases outside the gene matches. CDR3 protein: CASSPPGLAGGTTGELFF. CDR3 bases: TGTGCCAGCTCACCACCGGGACTAGCGGGAGGGACCACCGGGGAGCTGTTTTTT. The whole variable domain, filled in from reference TRBV18 and TRBJ2-2, reads NAGVMQNPRHLVRRRGQEARLRCSPMKGHSHVYWYRQLPEEGLKFMVYLQKENIIDESGMPKERFSAEFPKEGPSILRIQQVVRGDSAAYFCASSPPGLAGGTTGELFFGEGSRLTVL.

The chain is built from TRBV7-2 and TRBJ1-2; 11 nucleotides line up with TRBD1. The germline V gene has CDR1 SGHTA and CDR2 FQGNSA. The trim removed 0 bases at V and 4 bases at J, leaving 4 bases unmatched. This CDR3 comprises 16 residues. CDR3 nucleotide sequence: TGTGCCAGCAGCTTAGCCGGACAGGGGGCAGGCTATGGCTACACCTTC. Protein product: CASSLAGQGAGYGYTF.

The chain combines TRBV28 with TRBJ2-3, with D tentatively TRBD2 (6 bases). The CDR3 consists of 14 residues. Germline CDR1 is MDHEN and CDR2 is SYDVKM. V was trimmed by 8 bases and J by 5 bases, leaving 17 bases between them. The CDR3: CASHTPRERDTQYF. In DNA form, the CDR3 reads TGTGCCAGCCACACCCCCCGGGAGAGAGATACGCAGTATTTT. Full variable domain (outside the CDR3, taken from reference TRBV28 and TRBJ2-3): DVKVTQSSRYLVKRTGEKVFLECVQDMDHENMFWYRQDPGLGLRLIYFSYDVKMKEKGDIPEGYSVSREKKERFSLILESASTNQTSMYLCASHTPRERDTQYFGPGTRLTVL.

The chain recombines TRBV5-8 with TRBJ1-4; possible D gene TRBD1, 6 bases. The CDR3 is 16 amino acids. Germline lookup yields CDR1 SGHTS and CDR2 YDEGEE. Deletions cut 4 bases from V and 0 bases from J, with 13 bases between. The CDR3 region is CASSNGTRPTNEKLFF. The CDR3 nucleotides are TGTGCCAGCAGCAACGGGACACGTCCAACTAATGAAAAACTGTTTTTT.

CDR3 DNA sequence: TGTGCCAGCAGTTACTCGGGCCCCAGACAAGAGACCCAGTACTTC. Protein sequence: CASSYSGPRQETQYF. The J gene is TRBJ2-5, the V gene TRBV6-6, with D unclear. The CDR3 loop spans 15 amino acids. Germline loops: CDR1 MNHNY, CDR2 SVGAGI (reference sequence). Trimming took off 0 bases at V and 2 bases at J, with 10 bases between the two ends.

V usage is TRBV2 and J usage is TRBJ1-1; D not certain. V lost 8 bases to trimming and J lost 11 bases, with 21 bases between them. The CDR3 is made up of 13 amino acids. Germline V gene data show CDR1 as SNHLY and CDR2 as FYNNEI. The CDR3 nucleotides read TGTGCCAGCGAAAGCCCTGTTCATCCCAGGGCTTTCTTT. Its translation: CASESPVHPRAFF.

This clone was seen just once. J is TRBJ1-5 and V is TRBV7-9; no firm D call. With 4 bases removed from V and 0 bases from J, the gap between germline ends came to 16 bases. This CDR3 region has 17 residues. The germline CDR1 and CDR2 sequences are SEHNR and FQNEAQ (reference sequence). The CDR3: CASSSDRGANSNQPQHF. The CDR3 nucleotides read TGTGCCAGCAGCTCAGATCGGGGAGCGAATAGCAATCAGCCCCAGCATTTT.

The chain uses TRBV4-3 and TRBJ1-3; TRBD1 is a possible D gene (6 bases). The germline V gene encodes CDR1 LGHNA and CDR2 YSLEER. CDR3 length: 15 amino acids. The V gene lost 0 bases and the J gene lost 4 bases, with 10 bases spanning the gap. CDR3 protein: CASSQDPGDGNTIYF. The CDR3 DNA follows: TGCGCCAGCAGCCAAGATCCAGGGGACGGAAACACCATATATTTT.

The V gene is TRBV2, the J gene TRBJ1-4; D is unresolved. The CDR3 is 13 residues long. Germline V lookup: CDR1 SNHLY, CDR2 FYNNEI. Trimming stripped 5 bases from V and 8 bases from J, with 12 bases between. In DNA form, the CDR3 reads TGTGCCAGCAGTCTGGGGAGGGCGGAAAAACTGTTTTTT. This sequence encodes CASSLGRAEKLFF.

This clone was seen only once. This sequence joins TRBV7-6 and TRBJ1-1; TRBD1 matches 8 bases. V shed 1 base, J shed 0 bases, and the junction held 7 bases outside the gene matches. The CDR3 contains 17 residues. Per the germline V gene, CDR1 is SGHVS and CDR2 is FNYEAQ. The CDR3 reads CASSLETRTGLNTEAFF. The CDR3 DNA follows: TGTGCCAGCAGCTTAGAGACAAGGACAGGGCTGAACACTGAAGCTTTCTTT. Filled out from reference TRBV7-6 and TRBJ1-1, the complete variable domain reads GAGVSQSPRYKVTKRGQDVALRCDPISGHVSLYWYRQALGQGPEFLTYFNYEAQQDKSGLPNDRFSAERPEGSISTLTIQRTEQRDSAMYRCASSLETRTGLNTEAFFGQGTRLTVV.

The chain uses TRBV6-5 and TRBJ2-2, with TRBD2 identical over 7 bases. The CDR3 sequence is 16 residues long. Germline V gene sequence: CDR1 MNHEY, CDR2 SVGAGI. V lost 0 bases and J lost 7; bases outside the gene matches: 8. As DNA, the CDR3 is TGTGCCAGCAGTTACTCGTCGCTAGCGGAACGCGGGGAGCTGTTTTTT. Its translation: CASSYSSLAERGELFF.

The CDR3 DNA is TGCGCCAGCAGCCAGGGACTAGCAGAAGTTTACGAGCAGTACTTC. Protein product: CASSQGLAEVYEQYF. The chain recombines TRBV5-1 with TRBJ2-7, with 9 bases identical to TRBD2. CDR1 and CDR2 from the germline V gene are SGHRS and YFSETQ. The CDR3 has 15 residues. The junction had 9 bases not matched to a gene; V was cut back by 4 bases and J by 4 bases.

The chain employs TRBV28 and TRBJ2-7; no definite D call. From germline, CDR1 is MDHEN and CDR2 SYDVKM. V lost 4 bases and J lost 3, with 19 bases in between. The CDR3 totals 16 residues. CDR3 DNA: TGTGCCAGCAGTTCCAGACAAGGCCATCACCTCTACGAGCAGTACTTC. As protein: CASSSRQGHHLYEQYF.